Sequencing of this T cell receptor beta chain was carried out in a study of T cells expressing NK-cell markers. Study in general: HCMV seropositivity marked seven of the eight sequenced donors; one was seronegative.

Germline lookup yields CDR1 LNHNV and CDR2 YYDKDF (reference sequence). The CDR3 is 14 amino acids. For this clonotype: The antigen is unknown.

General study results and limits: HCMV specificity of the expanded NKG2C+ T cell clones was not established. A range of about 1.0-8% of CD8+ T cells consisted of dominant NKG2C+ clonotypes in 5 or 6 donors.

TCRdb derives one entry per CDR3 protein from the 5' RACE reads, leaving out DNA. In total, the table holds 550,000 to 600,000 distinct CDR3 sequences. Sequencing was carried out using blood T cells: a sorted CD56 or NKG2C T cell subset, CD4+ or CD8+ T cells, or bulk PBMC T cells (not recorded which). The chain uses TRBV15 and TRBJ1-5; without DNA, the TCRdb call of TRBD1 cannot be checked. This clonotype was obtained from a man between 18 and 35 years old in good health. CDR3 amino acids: CATSRPLGNQPQHF.